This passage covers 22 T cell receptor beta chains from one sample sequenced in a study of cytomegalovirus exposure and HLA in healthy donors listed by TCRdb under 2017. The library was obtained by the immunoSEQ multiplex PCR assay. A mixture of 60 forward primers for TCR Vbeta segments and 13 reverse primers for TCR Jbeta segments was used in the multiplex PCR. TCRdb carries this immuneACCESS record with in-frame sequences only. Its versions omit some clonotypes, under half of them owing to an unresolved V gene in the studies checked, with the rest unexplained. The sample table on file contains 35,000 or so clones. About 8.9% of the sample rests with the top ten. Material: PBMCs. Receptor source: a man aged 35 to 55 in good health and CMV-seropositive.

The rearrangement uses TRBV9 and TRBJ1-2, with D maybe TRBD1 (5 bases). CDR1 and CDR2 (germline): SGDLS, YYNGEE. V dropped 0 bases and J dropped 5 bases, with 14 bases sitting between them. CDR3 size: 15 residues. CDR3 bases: TGTGCCAGCAGCGTAGATTCGGGGGATTCTTATGGCTACACCTTC. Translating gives CASSVDSGDSYGYTF.

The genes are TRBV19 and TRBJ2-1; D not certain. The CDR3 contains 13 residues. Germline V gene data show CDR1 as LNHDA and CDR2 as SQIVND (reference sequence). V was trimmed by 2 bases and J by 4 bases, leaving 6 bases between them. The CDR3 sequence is CASSIPDYNEQFF. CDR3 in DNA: TGTGCCAGTAGTATACCAGATTACAATGAGCAGTTCTTC.

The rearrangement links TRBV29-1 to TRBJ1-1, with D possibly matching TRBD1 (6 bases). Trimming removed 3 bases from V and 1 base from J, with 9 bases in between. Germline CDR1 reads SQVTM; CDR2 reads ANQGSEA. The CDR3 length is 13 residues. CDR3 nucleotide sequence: TGCAGCGTTGATGGCAGGGGGAACACTGAAGCTTTCTTT. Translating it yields CSVDGRGNTEAFF.

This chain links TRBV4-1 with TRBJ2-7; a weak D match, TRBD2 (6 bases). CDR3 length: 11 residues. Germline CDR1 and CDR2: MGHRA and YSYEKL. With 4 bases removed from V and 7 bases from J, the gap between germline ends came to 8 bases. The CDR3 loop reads CASSPGGEQYF. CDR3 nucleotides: TGCGCCAGCAGCCCCGGAGGGGAGCAGTACTTC.

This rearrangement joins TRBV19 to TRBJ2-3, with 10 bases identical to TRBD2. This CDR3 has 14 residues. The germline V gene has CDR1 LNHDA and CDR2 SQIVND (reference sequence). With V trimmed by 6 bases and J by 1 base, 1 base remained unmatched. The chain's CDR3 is CASRGLAGTDTQYF. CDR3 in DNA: TGTGCCAGTAGAGGACTAGCGGGCACAGATACGCAGTATTTT.

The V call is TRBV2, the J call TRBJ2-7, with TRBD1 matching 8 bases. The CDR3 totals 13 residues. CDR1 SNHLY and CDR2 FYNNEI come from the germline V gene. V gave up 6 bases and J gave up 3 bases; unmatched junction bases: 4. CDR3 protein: CASRTGEDYEQYF. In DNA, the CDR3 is TGTGCCAGCAGGACAGGGGAGGACTACGAGCAGTACTTC.

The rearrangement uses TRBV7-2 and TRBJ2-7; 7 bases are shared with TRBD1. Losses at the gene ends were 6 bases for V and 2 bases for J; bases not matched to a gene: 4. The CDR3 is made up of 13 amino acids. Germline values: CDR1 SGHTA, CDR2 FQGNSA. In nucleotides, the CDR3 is TGTGCCAGCAGGACAGGGTCTGCCTACGAGCAGTACTTC. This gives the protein CASRTGSAYEQYF.

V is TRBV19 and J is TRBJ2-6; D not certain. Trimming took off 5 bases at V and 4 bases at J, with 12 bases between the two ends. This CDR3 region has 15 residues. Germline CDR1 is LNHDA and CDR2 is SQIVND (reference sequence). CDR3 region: CASSLTGSGANVLTF. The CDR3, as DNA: TGTGCCAGTAGTCTCACTGGTTCCGGGGCCAACGTCCTGACTTTC. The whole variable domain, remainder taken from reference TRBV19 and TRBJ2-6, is DGGITQSPKYLFRKEGQNVTLSCEQNLNHDAMYWYRQDPGQGLRLIYYSQIVNDFQKGDIAEGYSVSREKKESFPLTVTSAQKNPTAFYLCASSLTGSGANVLTFGAGSRLTVL.

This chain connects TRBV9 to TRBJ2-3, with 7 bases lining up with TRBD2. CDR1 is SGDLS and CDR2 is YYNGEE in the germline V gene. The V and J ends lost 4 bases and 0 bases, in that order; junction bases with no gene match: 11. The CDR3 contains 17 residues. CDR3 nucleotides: TGTGCCAGCAGCTTTTTAGGGGCGGGAGTCAGCACAGATACGCAGTATTTT. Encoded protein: CASSFLGAGVSTDTQYF.

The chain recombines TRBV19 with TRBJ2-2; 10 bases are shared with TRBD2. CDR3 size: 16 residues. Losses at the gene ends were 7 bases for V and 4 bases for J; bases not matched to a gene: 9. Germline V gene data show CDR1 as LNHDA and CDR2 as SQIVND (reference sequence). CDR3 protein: CASIGLAGAGTGELFF. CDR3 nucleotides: TGTGCCAGTATTGGCCTAGCGGGAGCGGGCACCGGGGAGCTGTTTTTT.

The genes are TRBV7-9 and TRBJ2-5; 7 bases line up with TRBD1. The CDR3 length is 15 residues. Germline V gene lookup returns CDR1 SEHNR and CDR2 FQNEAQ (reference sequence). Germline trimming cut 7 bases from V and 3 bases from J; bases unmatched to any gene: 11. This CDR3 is CASNRKGAGEETQYF. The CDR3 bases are TGTGCCAGCAACCGAAAGGGGGCAGGGGAAGAGACCCAGTACTTC.

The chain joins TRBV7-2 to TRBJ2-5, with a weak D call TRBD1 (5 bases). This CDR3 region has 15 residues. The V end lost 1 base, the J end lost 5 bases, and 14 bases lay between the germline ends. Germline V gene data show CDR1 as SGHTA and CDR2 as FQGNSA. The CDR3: CASSLELAGRETQYF. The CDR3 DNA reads TGTGCCAGCAGCTTAGAGCTTGCAGGGCGGGAGACCCAGTACTTC.

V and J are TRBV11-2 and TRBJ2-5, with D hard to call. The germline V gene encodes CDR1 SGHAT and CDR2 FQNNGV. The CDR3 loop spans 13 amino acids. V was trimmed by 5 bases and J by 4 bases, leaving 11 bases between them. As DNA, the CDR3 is TGTGCCAGCAGCCTCGAGCGTGTAGAGACCCAGTACTTC. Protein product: CASSLERVETQYF. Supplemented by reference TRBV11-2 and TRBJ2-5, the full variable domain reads EAGVAQSPRYKIIEKRQSVAFWCNPISGHATLYWYQQILGQGPKLLIQFQNNGVVDDSQLPKDRFSAERLKGVDSTLKIQPAKLEDSAVYLCASSLERVETQYFGPGTRLLVL.

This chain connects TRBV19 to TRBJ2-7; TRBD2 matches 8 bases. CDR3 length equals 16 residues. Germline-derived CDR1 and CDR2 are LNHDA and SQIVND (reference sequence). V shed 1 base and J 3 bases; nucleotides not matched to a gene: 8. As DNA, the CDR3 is TGTGCCAGTAGTATAGGCCCTGGACTAGCAGACTACGAGCAGTACTTC. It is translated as CASSIGPGLADYEQYF.

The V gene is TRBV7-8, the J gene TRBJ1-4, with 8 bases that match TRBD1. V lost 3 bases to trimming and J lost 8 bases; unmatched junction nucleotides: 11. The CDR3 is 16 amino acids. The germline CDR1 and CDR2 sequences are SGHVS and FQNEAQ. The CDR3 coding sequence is TGTGCCAGCAGCTTCTTAACAGGGGGACGGAGCGAAAAACTGTTTTTT. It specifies CASSFLTGGRSEKLFF.

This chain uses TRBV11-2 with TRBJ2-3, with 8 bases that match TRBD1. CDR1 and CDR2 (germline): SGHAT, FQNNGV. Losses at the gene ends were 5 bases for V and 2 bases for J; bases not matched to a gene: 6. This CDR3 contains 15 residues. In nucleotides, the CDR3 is TGTGCCAGCAGCCCTCGACAGGGGACCACAGATACGCAGTATTTT. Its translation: CASSPRQGTTDTQYF. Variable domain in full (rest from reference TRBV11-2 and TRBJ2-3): EAGVAQSPRYKIIEKRQSVAFWCNPISGHATLYWYQQILGQGPKLLIQFQNNGVVDDSQLPKDRFSAERLKGVDSTLKIQPAKLEDSAVYLCASSPRQGTTDTQYFGPGTRLTVL.

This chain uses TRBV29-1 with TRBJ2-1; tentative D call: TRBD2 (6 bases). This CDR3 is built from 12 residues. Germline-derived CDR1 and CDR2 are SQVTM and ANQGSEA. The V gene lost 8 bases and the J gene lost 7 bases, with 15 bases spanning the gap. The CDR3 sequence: CSTSSGGNEQFF. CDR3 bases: TGCAGCACCTCCAGTGGGGGGAATGAGCAGTTCTTC.

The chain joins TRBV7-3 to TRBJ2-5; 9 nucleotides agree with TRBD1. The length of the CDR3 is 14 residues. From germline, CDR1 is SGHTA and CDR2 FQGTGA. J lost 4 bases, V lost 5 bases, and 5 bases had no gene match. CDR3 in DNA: TGTGCCAGCAGCCTTACAGGGGGCTTAGAGACCCAGTACTTC. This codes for CASSLTGGLETQYF.

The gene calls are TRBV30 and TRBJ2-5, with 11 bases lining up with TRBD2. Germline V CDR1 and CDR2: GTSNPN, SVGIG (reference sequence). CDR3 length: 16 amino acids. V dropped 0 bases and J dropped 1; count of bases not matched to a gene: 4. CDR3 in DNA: TGTGCCTGGAGTGTACCACTAGCGGGAGCCCAAGAGACCCAGTACTTC. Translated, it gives CAWSVPLAGAQETQYF.

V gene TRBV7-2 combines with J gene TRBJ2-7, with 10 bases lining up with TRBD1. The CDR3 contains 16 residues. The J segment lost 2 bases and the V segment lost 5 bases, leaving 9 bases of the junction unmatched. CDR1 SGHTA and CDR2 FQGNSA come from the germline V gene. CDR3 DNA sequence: TGTGCCAGCAGCCTTTATGACAGGGGGCTTACCTACGAGCAGTACTTC. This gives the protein CASSLYDRGLTYEQYF.

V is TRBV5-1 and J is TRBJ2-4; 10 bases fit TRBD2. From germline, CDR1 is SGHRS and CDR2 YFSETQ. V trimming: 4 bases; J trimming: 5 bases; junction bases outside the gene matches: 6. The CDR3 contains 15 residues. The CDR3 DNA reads TGCGCCAGCAGCGTCCTAGCGGGAGTCGAAAACATTCAGTACTTC. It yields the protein CASSVLAGVENIQYF.

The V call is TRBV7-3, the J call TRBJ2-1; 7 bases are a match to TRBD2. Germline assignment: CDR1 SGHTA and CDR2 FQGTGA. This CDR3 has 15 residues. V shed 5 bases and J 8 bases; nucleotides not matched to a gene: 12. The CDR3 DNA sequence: TGTGCCAGCAGCCCTAGCGGATTTCGACAATATGAGCAGTTCTTC. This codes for CASSPSGFRQYEQFF. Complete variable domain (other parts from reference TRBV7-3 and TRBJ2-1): GAGVSQTPSNKVTEKGKYVELRCDPISGHTALYWYRQSLGQGPEFLIYFQGTGAADDSGLPNDRFFAVRPEGSVSTLKIQRTERGDSAVYLCASSPSGFRQYEQFFGPGTRLTVL.